The rows below give T cell receptor beta chains drawn from one sample of a study of T cell responses to AZD1222 COVID-19 vaccine. Assay used: immunoSEQ multiplex PCR; TCRdb lists only in-frame clones, some missing. The top ten hold around 7% of the sample, which has around 130,000 clones, about 93% seen once. Source: peripheral blood, taken on day 0 of AZD1222 vaccination. All receptors derive from an adult in good health. Each CDR3 is given with its conserved first and last residue. D genes are given only for firm matches. The size of a clone is reported for some rows only, either as once, few or many, or as a class for expanded clones.

V	J	size	D	CDR3	DNA
TRBV10-3	TRBJ1-3	.	TRBD1	CAISAGTGTVAGNTIYF	TGTGCCATCAGCGCCGGGACAGGGACTGTAGCTGGAAACACCATATATTTT
TRBV19	TRBJ1-1	.	TRBD1	CASSIGGQGAEAFF	TGTGCCAGTAGTATAGGGGGACAGGGGGCTGAAGCTTTCTTT
TRBV14	TRBJ1-2	.	.	CASSPSENYGYTF	TGTGCCAGCAGCCCCTCGGAGAACTATGGCTACACCTTC
TRBV3-1/TRBV3-2	TRBJ2-7	.	.	CASSQEGWANFFYEQYF	TGTGCCAGCAGCCAAGAGGGTTGGGCAAATTTTTTCTACGAGCAGTACTTC
TRBV5-1	TRBJ2-5	.	.	CASGGETQYF	TGCGCCAGCGGCGGTGAGACCCAGTACTTC
TRBV6-5	TRBJ1-5	.	TRBD1	CASRKGAYSNQPQHF	TGTGCCAGCAGAAAGGGGGCTTATAGCAATCAGCCCCAGCATTTT
TRBV19	TRBJ2-1	.	.	CASSIGSSAYNEQFF	TGTGCCAGTAGTATAGGTAGCAGTGCCTACAATGAGCAGTTCTTC
TRBV9	TRBJ2-1	once	TRBD2	CASSASGPAGVGNEQFF	TGTGCCAGCAGCGCCTCTGGGCCAGCGGGAGTAGGTAATGAGCAGTTCTTC
TRBV19	TRBJ2-1	.	TRBD2	CASNKFERGGNEQFF	TGTGCCAGTAACAAGTTCGAGCGGGGGGGGAATGAGCAGTTCTTC
TRBV19	TRBJ2-5	once	.	CASSSYSGPQETQYF	TGTGCCAGTAGTTCCTATAGCGGTCCTCAAGAGACCCAGTACTTC
TRBV11-2	TRBJ2-1	.	.	CASSSSRDLYNEQFF	TGTGCCAGCAGCTCCTCCCGGGACTTGTACAATGAGCAGTTCTTC
TRBV6-2/TRBV6-3	TRBJ1-5	.	.	CASSWRLRDQPQHF	TGTGCCAGCAGTTGGAGGCTCAGGGATCAGCCCCAGCATTTT
TRBV28	TRBJ1-6	.	.	CASSLTLGGGYNSPLHF	TGTGCCAGCAGTTTAACTCTAGGGGGGGGTTATAATTCACCCCTCCACTTT
TRBV2	TRBJ2-7	.	.	CASRGETETRSSGADYEQYF	TGTGCCAGCAGGGGGGAGACAGAGACAAGGTCTTCCGGGGCGGACTACGAGCAGTACTTC
TRBV30	TRBJ1-2	.	.	CAWSNRDYGYTF	TGTGCCTGGAGTAACCGGGACTATGGCTACACCTTC
TRBV9	TRBJ2-7	.	.	CASSVGQAPYEQYF	TGTGCCAGCAGCGTAGGACAGGCCCCCTACGAGCAGTACTTC
TRBV18	TRBJ1-1	.	.	CASSPTELNTEAFF	TGTGCCAGCTCCCCGACCGAACTGAACACTGAAGCTTTCTTT
TRBV11-1	TRBJ1-1	.	.	CASSLGGPGLEAFF	TGTGCCAGCAGCTTAGGGGGTCCGGGTTTGGAAGCTTTCTTT
TRBV2	TRBJ2-1	.	.	CASRALGGTAAYNEQFF	TGTGCCAGCAGGGCGTTGGGGGGGACAGCAGCCTACAATGAGCAGTTCTTC
TRBV7-9	TRBJ2-7	.	TRBD2	CASSSGLAPLEQYF	TGTGCCAGCAGCTCGGGACTAGCGCCCCTCGAGCAGTACTTC
TRBV6-5	TRBJ2-1	.	TRBD1	CASSEDRGFYNEQFF	TGTGCCAGCAGCGAGGACAGGGGGTTCTACAATGAGCAGTTCTTC